This T cell receptor (beta chain) derives from a study of T cell repertoires in cytomegalovirus infection (dated by TCRdb to about 2019). Regarding the complete study: Donor HLA type was relevant to the analysis, because carriage of CMV infection together with the matching HLA type was indicated by public TCR beta signatures.

This clonotype was detected only a few times. What antigen it recognizes has not been identified. Base qualities are not recorded, but no much larger clone differs from it by a single base. Overall study outcomes, separate from this receptor: Carriers of CMV infection plus the relevant HLA type were discriminated by the cumulative frequency of public TCR beta family members in the study cohort and in an independent roughly 380-donor cohort. The ex vivo response was dominated by HLA-C-restricted CMV-specific TCR beta clonotypes, which also provided the single most frequent clonotype in two of eight donors.

TCRdb lists the instrument as Illumina HiSeq 1500. TCRdb applied fastp at Q25 and MiXCR to the public reads, then kept only in-frame beta chains. Each entry merges the rows of one CDR3 protein and shows their most common DNA and genes. The sample includes some 300,000 distinct CDR3 sequences, with roughly a sixth observed a single time. About 12% of the sample comes from the top ten. Trimming removed 6 bases from V and 7 bases from J, leaving 13 bases between the germline ends. Inclusive of the bounding cysteine and phenylalanine, the CDR3 is 13 residues long. Left in the record is the CDR3 DNA by itself, 39 bases read in frame from the first base.

Sequenced input: PBMCs. The V and J genes are TRBV12-3 or TRBV12-4 and TRBJ1-5; the D segment could be TRBD1, given 5 matching bases. This sequence originates from a human donor in good health (CMV status not recorded). Some clones in this sample may be carry-over from other donors' samples. The DNA sequence follows: TGTGCCAGCAGGGGGGGAGAATACCAGCCCCAGCATTTT. This is translated as CASRGGEYQPQHF.